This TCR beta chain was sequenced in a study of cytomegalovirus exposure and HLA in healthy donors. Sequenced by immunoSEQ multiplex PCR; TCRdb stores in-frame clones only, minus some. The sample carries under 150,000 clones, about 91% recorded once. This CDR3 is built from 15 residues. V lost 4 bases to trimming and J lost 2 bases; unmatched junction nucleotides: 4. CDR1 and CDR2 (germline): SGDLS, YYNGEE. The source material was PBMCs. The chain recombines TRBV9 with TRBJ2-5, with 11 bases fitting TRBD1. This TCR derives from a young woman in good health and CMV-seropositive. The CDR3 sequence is CASSFWDRGQETQYF. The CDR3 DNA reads TGTGCCAGCAGCTTTTGGGACAGGGGGCAAGAGACCCAGTACTTC.